This T cell receptor beta chain was documented in a study of blood T cell repertoires in COVID-19 (dated by TCRdb to 2020 to 2021). General notes on the study: The collaborator samples originated in the United States, Italy and Spain and spanned the acute and convalescent phases of COVID-19. The prospective study material was composed of cDNA or gDNA derived from T cells, B-cell-depleted T cells, or PBMCs. Deeply sampled blood TCRbeta repertoires from subjects exposed to, actively infected with, or recovered from COVID-19 were included in the dataset. A freely available public database, intended as a resource for researchers studying the immune response to SARS-CoV-2, is where the repertoires were released. The samples were drawn from the first 160 participants of the ongoing ImmuneRACE study and from over 950 subjects provided by 6 global collaborators. The sample metadata nearly always contained a de-identified subject ID, COVID-19 status, age in years and sex. Where available, HLA class I and class II types were obtained from metadata supplied by the sample provider rather than from assay-based typing. Here is what the overall study found, with its caveats: The quantity of clinical and demographic metadata differed by source and by participant and was supplied without curation.

TCRbeta CDR3 regions were amplified from genomic DNA by means of the immunoSEQ Assay, a bias-controlled multiplex PCR. Under the source paper's analysis protocol: Nucleated cell counts per sample were estimated from amplification of reference gene primers within the assay. To quantify the absolute abundance of each unique TCRbeta CDR3 rearrangement, sequence reads were collapsed and filtered. For each sample, productive Simpson clonality was calculated as the square root of Simpson's diversity index across productive rearrangements. This is the immuneACCESS table as TCRdb keeps it, with only in-frame sequences that have V and J called. A part of the clones is gone; compared with another copy, unresolved V genes explain less than half, and the rest is unexplained. That table is the source of V, J and clone size, and D and trimming were worked out from the DNA. This sample comprises around 60,000 clones, 92% of them detected only once. The top ten hold 4.6% of the sample.

Including the terminal cysteine and phenylalanine, the CDR3 comprises 15 residues. The CDR3 DNA has 45 bases and is translated from base 1. V and J lose 6 bases and 7 bases, and a span of 21 bases separates them. CDR1 and CDR2 (MDHEN, SYDVKM) derive from the germline V gene. The collaborating institutions used their own protocols to collect whole blood in K2EDTA tubes. Collaborator samples were shipped for TCRbeta analysis as frozen whole blood, isolated PBMCs, or DNA extracted from either sample type. Worth noting for this clone: Its antigen specificity is not known. Within one base of it there is no much larger clone, and no base qualities were kept.

The rearranged chain carries TRBV28 and TRBJ1-2; D gene: possibly TRBD1, on 5 matching bases. The origin of this receptor is a man aged 45 to 65 with active COVID-19. The sequencing sample was made of peripheral blood. The CDR3 region reads CASSTPGGDRGGYTF. The DNA sequence is as follows: TGTGCCAGCAGCACTCCTGGGGGGGACCGCGGTGGCTACACCTTC.